Below, one T cell receptor (beta chain) is given with its context. All enrollees were roughly 18 to 90 years old and from roughly 26 US areas. The recovered donors of Cohort 3 showed two negative PCRs, clearance, or symptom resolution. Here immunoSEQ multiplex PCR was the method, and the copy in TCRdb shows in-frame clones only, minus some. The table lists 450,000 to 500,000 clones, 87% of them singletons, with under 0.85% in the top ten. These data come from a study of blood T cell repertoires in COVID-19. Across the study: Sites in the United States, Italy and Spain provided acute and convalescent COVID-19 samples. In each case, the material was cDNA or gDNA derived from T cells, B-cell-depleted T cells, or PBMCs.

J was trimmed by 0 bases and V by 4 bases; bases with no gene match: 3. There are 14 residues in the CDR3. The V gene's germline CDR1 is SGHDT and CDR2 YYEEEE. The rearrangement links TRBV5-6 to TRBJ2-7, with 8 bases lining up with TRBD1. The source of this sequence is a woman between 18 and 29 years old who had recovered from COVID-19. Sequencing was carried out using PBMCs or T cells enriched from blood (not recorded which). Here the CDR3 reads CASSVGQASYEQYF. The CDR3 coding sequence is TGTGCCAGCAGCGTGGGACAGGCCTCCTACGAGCAGTACTTC.